Detailed here is one T cell receptor (beta chain). The antigen is not known. The data were taken from a study of T-cell reconstitution after alpha-beta-depleted transplantation in children. Regarding the study as a whole: Reportedly, only several hundred clones from non-depleted graft cells drove alpha-beta T-cell counts at about two months.

Unmatched junction bases numbered 19, after V lost 6 bases and J lost 10 bases. The CDR3 contains 16 residues. Germline V lookup: CDR1 SGHAT, CDR2 FQNNGV. A TCRbeta library incorporating unique molecular identifiers was prepared. In TCRdb, the PCR reads were re-called with MiXCR into one record per CDR3 protein. This table has hundreds of thousands of distinct CDR3 sequences, 13% appearing once. This TCR came from a girl aged 2 to 9 with congenital amegakaryocytic thrombocytopenia, due to receive a stem cell transplant. This specimen consisted of PBMCs, obtained before TCRalphabeta/CD19-depleted stem cell transplant. The rearrangement joins TRBV11-2 to TRBJ2-3, with TRBD2 matching 7 bases. Here the CDR3 reads CASRPITSAPTRAQYF. In nucleotides, the CDR3 is TGTGCCAGCAGGCCTATTACTAGCGCCCCGACGCGTGCGCAGTATTTT.